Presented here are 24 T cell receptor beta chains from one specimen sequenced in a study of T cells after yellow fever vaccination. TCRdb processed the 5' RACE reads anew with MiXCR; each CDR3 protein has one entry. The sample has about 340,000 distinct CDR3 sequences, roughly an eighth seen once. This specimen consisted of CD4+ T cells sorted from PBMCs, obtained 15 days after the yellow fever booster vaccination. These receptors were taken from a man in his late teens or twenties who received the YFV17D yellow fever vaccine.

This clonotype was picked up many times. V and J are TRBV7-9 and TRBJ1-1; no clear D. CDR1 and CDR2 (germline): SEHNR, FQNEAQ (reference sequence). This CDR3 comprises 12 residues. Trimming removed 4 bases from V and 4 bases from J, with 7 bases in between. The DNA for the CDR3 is TGTGCCAGCAGCTCGCTCGGCACTGAAGCTTTCTTT. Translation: CASSSLGTEAFF.

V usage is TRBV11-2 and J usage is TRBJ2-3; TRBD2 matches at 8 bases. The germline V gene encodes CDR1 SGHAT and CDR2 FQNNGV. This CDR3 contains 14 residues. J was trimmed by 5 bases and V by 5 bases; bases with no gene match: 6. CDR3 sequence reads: CASSIGLAVDTQYF. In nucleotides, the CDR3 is TGTGCCAGCAGCATAGGACTAGCAGTAGATACGCAGTATTTT.

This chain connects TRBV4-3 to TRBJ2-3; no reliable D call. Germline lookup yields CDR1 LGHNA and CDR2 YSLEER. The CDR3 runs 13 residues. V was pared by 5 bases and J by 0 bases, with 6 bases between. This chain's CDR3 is CASSTGSTDTQYF. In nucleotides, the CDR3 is TGCGCCAGCAGCACCGGGAGCACAGATACGCAGTATTTT.

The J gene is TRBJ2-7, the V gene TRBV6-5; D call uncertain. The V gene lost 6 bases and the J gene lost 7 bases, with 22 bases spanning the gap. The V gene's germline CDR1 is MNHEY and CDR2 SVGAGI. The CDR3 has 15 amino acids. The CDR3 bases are TGTGCCAGCAGCCCCCCGGTGAATTGGGCGTCAGAGCAGTACTTC. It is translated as CASSPPVNWASEQYF.

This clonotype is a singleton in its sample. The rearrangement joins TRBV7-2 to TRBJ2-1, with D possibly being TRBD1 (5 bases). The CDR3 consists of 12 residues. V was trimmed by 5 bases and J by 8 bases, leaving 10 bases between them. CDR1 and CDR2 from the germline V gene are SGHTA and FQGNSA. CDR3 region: CASSPMGHEQFF. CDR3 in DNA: TGTGCCAGCAGCCCCATGGGGCATGAGCAGTTCTTC.

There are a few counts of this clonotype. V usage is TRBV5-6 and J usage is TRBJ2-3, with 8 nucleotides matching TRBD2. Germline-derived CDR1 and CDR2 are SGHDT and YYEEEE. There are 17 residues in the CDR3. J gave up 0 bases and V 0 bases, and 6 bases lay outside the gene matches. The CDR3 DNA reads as TGTGCCAGCAGCTTGGAAGGCGGGGGGCCGAGCACAGATACGCAGTATTTT. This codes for CASSLEGGGPSTDTQYF.

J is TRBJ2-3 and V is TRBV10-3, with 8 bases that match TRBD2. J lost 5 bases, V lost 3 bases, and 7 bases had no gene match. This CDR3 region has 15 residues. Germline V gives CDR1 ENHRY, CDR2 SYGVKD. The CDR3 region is CAISDPRGAGDTQYF. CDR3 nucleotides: TGTGCCATCAGTGACCCGCGGGGGGCGGGAGATACGCAGTATTTT.

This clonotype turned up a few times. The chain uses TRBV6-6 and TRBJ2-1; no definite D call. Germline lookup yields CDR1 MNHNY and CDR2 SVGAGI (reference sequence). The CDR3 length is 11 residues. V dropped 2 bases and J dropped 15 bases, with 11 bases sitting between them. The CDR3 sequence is CASSYRAVRFF. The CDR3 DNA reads TGTGCCAGCAGTTACCGGGCTGTAAGGTTCTTC.

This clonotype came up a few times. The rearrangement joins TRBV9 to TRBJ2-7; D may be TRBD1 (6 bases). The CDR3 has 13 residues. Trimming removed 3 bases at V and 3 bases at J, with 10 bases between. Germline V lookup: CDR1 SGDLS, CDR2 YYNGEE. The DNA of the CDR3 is TGTGCCAGCAGCGCGGGACAACGCTACGAGCAGTACTTC. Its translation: CASSAGQRYEQYF.

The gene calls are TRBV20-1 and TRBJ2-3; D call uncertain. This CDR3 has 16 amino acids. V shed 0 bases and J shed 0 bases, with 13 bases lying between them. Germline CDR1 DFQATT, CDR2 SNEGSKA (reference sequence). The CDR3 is CSARDPPRRSTDTQYF. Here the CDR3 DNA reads TGCAGTGCTAGAGACCCCCCGCGAAGAAGCACAGATACGCAGTATTTT.

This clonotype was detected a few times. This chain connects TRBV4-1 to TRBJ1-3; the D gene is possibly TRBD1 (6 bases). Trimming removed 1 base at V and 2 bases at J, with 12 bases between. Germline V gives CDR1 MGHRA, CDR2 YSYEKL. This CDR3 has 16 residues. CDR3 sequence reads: CASSQVAGATGNTIYF. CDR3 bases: TGCGCCAGCAGCCAAGTTGCGGGGGCGACTGGAAACACCATATATTTT.

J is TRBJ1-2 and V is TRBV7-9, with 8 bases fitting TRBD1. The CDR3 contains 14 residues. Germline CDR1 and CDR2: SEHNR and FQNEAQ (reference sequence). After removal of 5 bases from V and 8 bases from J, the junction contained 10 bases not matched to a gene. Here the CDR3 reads CASSMDREWEGYTF. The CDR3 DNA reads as TGTGCCAGCAGCATGGACAGGGAATGGGAAGGCTACACCTTC. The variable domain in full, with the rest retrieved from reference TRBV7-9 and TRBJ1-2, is DTGVSQNPRHKITKRGQNVTFRCDPISEHNRLYWYRQTLGQGPEFLTYFQNEAQLEKSRLLSDRFSAERPKGSFSTLEIQRTEQGDSAMYLCASSMDREWEGYTFGSGTRLTVV.

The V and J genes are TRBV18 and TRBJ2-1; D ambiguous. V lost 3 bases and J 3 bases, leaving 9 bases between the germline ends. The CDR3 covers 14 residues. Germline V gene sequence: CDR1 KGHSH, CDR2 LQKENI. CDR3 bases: TGTGCCAGCTCACCCAACTCCCTCTACAATGAGCAGTTCTTC. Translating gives CASSPNSLYNEQFF.

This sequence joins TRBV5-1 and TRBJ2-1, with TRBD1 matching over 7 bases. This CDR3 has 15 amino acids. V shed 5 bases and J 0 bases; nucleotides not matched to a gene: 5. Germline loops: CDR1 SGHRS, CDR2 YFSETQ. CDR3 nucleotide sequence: TGCGCCAGCAGGAGGGGGCCAAGCTCCTACAATGAGCAGTTCTTC. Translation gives CASRRGPSSYNEQFF.

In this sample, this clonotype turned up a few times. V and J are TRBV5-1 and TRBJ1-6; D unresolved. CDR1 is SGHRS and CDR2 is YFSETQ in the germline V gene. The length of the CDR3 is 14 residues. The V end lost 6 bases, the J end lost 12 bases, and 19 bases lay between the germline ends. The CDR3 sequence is CASTRLGGEQPLHF. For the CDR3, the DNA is TGCGCCAGCACCCGTTTGGGAGGTGAGCAACCCCTCCACTTT.

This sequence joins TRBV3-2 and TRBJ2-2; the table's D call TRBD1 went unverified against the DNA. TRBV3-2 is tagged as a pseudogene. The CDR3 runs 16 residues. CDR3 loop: CASRRDRVANTGELFF. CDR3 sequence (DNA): TGTGCCAGCAGGCGGGACAGGGTCGCGAACACCGGGGAGCTGTTTTTT.

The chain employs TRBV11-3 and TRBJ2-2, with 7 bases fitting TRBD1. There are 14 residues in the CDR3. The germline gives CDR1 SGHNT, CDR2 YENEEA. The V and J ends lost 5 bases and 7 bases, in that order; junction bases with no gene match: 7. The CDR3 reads CASSPATGVGELFF. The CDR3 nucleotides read TGTGCCAGCAGCCCGGCAACAGGGGTCGGGGAGCTGTTTTTT.

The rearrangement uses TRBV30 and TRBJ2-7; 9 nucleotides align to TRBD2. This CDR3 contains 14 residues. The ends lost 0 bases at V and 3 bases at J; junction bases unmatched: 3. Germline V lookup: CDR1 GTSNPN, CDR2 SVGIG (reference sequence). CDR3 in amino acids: CAWSVPSGVYEQYF. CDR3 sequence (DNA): TGTGCCTGGAGTGTACCTAGCGGGGTCTACGAGCAGTACTTC. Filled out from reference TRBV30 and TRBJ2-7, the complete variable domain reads SQTIHQWPATLVQPVGSPLSLECTVEGTSNPNLYWYRQAAGRGLQLLFYSVGIGQISSEVPQNLSASRPQDRQFILSSKKLLLSDSGFYLCAWSVPSGVYEQYFGPGTRLTVT.

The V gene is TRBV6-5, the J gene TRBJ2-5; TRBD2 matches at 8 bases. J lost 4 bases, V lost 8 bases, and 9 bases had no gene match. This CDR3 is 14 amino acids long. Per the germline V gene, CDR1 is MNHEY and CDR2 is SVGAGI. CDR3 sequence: CASGPRGGRETQYF. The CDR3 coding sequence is TGTGCCAGCGGACCCCGGGGGGGCCGAGAGACCCAGTACTTC.

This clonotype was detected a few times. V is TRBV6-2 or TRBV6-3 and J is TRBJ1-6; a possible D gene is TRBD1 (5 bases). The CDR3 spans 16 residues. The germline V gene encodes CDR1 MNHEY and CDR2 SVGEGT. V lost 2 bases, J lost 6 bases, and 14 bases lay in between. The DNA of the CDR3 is TGTGCCAGCAGTTACGGCCTCGGGGCGAGTAATTCACCCCTCCACTTT. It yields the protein CASSYGLGASNSPLHF.

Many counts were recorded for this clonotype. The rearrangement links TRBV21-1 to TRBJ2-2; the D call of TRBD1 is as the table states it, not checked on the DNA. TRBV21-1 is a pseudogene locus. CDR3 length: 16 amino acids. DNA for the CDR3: TGTGCCAGCAGCAAAGCGTCGACAGGGTGGACCGGGGAGCTGTTTTTT. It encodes CASSKASTGWTGELFF.

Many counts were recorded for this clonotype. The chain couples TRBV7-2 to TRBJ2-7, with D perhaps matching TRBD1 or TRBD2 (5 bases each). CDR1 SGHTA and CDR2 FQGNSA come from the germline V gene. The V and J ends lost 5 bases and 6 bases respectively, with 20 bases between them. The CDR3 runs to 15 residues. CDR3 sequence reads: CASSHDQGWAGEQYF. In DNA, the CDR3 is TGTGCCAGCAGCCATGACCAGGGATGGGCGGGCGAGCAGTACTTC.

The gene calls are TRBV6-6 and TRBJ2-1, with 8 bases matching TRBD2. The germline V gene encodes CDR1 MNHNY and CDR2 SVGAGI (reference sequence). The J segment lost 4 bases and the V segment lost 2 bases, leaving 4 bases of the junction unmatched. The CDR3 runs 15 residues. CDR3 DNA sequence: TGTGCCAGCAGTTACACGTCGGGGGGGTACAATGAGCAGTTCTTC. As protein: CASSYTSGGYNEQFF.

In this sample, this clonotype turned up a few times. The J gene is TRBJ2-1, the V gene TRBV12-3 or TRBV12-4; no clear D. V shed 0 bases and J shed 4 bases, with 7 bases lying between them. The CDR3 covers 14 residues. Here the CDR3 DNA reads TGTGCCAGCAGTTTAGCGGGGAAGTACAATGAGCAGTTCTTC. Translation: CASSLAGKYNEQFF.